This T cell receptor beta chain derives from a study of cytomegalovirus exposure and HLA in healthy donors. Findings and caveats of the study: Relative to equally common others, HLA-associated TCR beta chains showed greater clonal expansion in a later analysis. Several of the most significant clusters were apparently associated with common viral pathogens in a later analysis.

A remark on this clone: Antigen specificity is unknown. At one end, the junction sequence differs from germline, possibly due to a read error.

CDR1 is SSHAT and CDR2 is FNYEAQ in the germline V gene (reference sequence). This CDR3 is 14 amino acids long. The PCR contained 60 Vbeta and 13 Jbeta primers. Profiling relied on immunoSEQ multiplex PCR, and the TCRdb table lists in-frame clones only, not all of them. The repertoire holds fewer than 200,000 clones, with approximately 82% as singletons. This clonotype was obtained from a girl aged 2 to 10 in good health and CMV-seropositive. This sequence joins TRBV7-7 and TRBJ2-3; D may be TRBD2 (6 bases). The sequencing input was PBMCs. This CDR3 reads CASSSGLRRDTQYF. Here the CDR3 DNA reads TGTGCTAGCAGCTCGGGACTCCGGCGAGATACGCAGTATTTT.